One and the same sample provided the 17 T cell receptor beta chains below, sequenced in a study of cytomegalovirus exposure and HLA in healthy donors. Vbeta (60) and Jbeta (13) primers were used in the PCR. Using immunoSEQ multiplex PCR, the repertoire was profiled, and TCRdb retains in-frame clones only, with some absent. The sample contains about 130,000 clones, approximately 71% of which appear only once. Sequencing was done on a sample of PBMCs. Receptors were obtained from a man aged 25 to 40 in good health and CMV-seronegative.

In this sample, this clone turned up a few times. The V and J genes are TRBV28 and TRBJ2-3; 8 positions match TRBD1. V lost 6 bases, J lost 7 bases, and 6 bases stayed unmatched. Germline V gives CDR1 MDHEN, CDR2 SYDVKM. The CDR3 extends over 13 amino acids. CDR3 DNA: TGTGCCAGCAGCGGACAGGGACCAAATACGCAGTATTTT. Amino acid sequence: CASSGQGPNTQYF.

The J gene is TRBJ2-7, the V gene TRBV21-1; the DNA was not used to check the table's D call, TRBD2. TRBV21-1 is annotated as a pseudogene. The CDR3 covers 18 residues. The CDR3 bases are TGTGCCAGCAGCAAAGCCCCCACCACGGCGGGGGTGGGGTACGAGCAGTACTTC. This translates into CASSKAPTTAGVGYEQYF.

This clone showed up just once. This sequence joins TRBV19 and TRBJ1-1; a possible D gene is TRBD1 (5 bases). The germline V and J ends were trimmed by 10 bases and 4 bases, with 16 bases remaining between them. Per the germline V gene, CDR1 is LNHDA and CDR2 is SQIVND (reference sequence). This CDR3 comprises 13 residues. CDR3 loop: CATSEGLGTEAFF. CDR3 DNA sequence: TGTGCCACCTCGGAGGGGCTTGGCACTGAAGCTTTCTTT. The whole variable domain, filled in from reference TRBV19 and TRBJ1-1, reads DGGITQSPKYLFRKEGQNVTLSCEQNLNHDAMYWYRQDPGQGLRLIYYSQIVNDFQKGDIAEGYSVSREKKESFPLTVTSAQKNPTAFYLCATSEGLGTEAFFGQGTRLTVV.

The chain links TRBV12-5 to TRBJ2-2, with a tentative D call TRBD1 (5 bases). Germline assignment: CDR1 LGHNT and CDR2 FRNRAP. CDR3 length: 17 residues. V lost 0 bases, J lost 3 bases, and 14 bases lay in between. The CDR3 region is CASGLVQGALDTGELFF. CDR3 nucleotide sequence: TGTGCTAGTGGTTTGGTACAAGGGGCTTTGGACACCGGGGAGCTGTTTTTT.

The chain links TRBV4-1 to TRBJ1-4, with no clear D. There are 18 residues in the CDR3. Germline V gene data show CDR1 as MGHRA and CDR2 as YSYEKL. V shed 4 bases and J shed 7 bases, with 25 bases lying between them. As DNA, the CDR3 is TGCGCCAGCAGCCGGATGCCCGGGATCTATTCGACGGGTGAAAAACTGTTTTTT. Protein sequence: CASSRMPGIYSTGEKLFF.

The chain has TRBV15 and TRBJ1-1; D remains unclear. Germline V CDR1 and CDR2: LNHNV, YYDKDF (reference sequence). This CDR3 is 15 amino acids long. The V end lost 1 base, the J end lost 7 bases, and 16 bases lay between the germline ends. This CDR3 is CATSRAEGDFLEAFF. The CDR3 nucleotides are TGTGCCACCAGCAGAGCTGAGGGAGACTTCCTTGAAGCTTTCTTT.

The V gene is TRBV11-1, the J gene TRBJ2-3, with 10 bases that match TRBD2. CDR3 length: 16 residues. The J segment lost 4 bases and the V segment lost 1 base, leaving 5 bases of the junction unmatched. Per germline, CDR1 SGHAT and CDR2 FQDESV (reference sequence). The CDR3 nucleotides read TGTGCCAGCAGCTTAGATGAAGCGGGAGGGCCAGATACGCAGTATTTT. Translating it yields CASSLDEAGGPDTQYF.

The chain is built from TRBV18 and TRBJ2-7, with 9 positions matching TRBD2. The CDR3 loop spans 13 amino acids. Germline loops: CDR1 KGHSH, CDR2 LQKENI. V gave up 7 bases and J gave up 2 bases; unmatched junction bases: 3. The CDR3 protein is CASFLAGPYEQYF. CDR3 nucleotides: TGTGCCAGCTTCCTAGCGGGGCCCTACGAGCAGTACTTC. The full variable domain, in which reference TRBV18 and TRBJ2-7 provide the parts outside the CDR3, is NAGVMQNPRHLVRRRGQEARLRCSPMKGHSHVYWYRQLPEEGLKFMVYLQKENIIDESGMPKERFSAEFPKEGPSILRIQQVVRGDSAAYFCASFLAGPYEQYFGPGTRLTVT.

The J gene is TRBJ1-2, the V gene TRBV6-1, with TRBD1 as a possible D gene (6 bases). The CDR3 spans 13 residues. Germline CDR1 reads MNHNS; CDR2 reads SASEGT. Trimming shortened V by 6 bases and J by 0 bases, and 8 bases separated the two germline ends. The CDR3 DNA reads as TGTGCCAGCAGGACAGGTCCTAACTATGGCTACACCTTC. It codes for CASRTGPNYGYTF.

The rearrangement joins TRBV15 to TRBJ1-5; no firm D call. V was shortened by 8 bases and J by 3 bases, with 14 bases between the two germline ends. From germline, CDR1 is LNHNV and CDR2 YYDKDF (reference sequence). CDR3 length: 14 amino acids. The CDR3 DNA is TGTGCCACCCGCACCGAGGAGGTCAATCAGCCCCAGCATTTT. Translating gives CATRTEEVNQPQHF.

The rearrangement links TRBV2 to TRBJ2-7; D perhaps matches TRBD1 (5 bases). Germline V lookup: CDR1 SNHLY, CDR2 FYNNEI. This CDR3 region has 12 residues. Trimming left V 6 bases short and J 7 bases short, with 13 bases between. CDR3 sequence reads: CASRESGWEQYF. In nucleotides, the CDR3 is TGTGCCAGCAGAGAGTCAGGGTGGGAGCAGTACTTC.

The CDR3, as DNA: TGCGCCAGCAGCTTGCGGGCCGACAGCGAAGAGACCCAGTACTTC. This codes for CASSLRADSEETQYF. The chain carries TRBV5-1 and TRBJ2-5; possible D gene TRBD1, 5 bases. CDR3 length: 15 residues. The ends were cut back, 1 base at V and 3 bases at J, with 13 bases in the middle. CDR1 and CDR2 from the germline V gene are SGHRS and YFSETQ.

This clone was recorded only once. The CDR3 loop is CASSPRLRAAYNEQFF. CDR3 sequence (DNA): TGTGCCAGCAGCCCGAGGTTGCGGGCAGCCTACAATGAGCAGTTCTTC. V and J are TRBV7-2 and TRBJ2-1; D is possibly TRBD2 (5 bases). The CDR3 loop spans 16 amino acids. Germline-derived CDR1 and CDR2 are SGHTA and FQGNSA. The V end was cut by 5 bases, the J end by 2 bases, with 16 bases between.

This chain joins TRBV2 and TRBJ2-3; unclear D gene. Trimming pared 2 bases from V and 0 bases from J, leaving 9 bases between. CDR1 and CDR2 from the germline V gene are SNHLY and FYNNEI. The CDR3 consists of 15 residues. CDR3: CASSELTFSTDTQYF. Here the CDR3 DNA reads TGTGCCAGCAGTGAACTGACTTTTAGCACAGATACGCAGTATTTT.

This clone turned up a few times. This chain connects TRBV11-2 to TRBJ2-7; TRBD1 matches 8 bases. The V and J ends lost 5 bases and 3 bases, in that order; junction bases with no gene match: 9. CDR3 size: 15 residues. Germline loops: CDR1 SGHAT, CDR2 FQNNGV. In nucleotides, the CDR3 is TGTGCCAGCAGCCCGGCTCCGGGACAGGACTACGAGCAGTACTTC. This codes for CASSPAPGQDYEQYF. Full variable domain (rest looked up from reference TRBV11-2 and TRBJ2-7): EAGVAQSPRYKIIEKRQSVAFWCNPISGHATLYWYQQILGQGPKLLIQFQNNGVVDDSQLPKDRFSAERLKGVDSTLKIQPAKLEDSAVYLCASSPAPGQDYEQYFGPGTRLTVT.

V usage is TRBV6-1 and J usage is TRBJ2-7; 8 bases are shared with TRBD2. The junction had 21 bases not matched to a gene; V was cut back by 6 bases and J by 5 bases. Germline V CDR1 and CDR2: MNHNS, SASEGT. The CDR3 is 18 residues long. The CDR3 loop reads CASSEKPTSVLLWDEQYF. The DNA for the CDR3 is TGTGCCAGCAGCGAAAAACCGACTAGCGTGCTTCTGTGGGACGAGCAGTACTTC.

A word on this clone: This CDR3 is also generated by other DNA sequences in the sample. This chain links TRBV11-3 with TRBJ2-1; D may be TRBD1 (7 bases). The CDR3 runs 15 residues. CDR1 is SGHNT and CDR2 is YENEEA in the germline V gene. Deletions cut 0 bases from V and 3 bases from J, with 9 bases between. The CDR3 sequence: CASSLEQGGYNEQFF. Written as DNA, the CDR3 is TGTGCCAGCAGCTTAGAGCAGGGGGGCTACAATGAGCAGTTCTTC.